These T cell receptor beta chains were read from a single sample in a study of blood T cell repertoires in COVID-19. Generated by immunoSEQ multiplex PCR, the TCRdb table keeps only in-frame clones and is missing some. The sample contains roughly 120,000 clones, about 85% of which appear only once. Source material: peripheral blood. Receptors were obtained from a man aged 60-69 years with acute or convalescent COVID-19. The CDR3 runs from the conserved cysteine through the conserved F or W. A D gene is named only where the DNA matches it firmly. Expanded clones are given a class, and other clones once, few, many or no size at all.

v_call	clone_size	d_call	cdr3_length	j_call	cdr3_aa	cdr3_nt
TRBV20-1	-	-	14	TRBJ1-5	CSASPSGSDQPQHF	TGCAGTGCTAGTCCGTCGGGAAGTGATCAGCCCCAGCATTTT
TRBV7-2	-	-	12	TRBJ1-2	CASSLVTHRLVF	TGTGCCAGCAGCTTAGTGACGCACAGATTGGTCTTC
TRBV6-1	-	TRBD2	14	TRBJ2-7	CASSDLTSAGEQYF	TGTGCCAGCAGTGACCTGACTAGCGCGGGCGAGCAGTACTTC
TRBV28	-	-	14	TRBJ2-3	CASSSQTGSDTQYF	TGTGCCAGCAGTTCTCAAACAGGGAGTGATACGCAGTATTTT
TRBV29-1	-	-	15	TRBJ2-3	CSVEDPTGSTDTQYF	TGCAGCGTTGAAGATCCCACAGGGAGCACAGATACGCAGTATTTT
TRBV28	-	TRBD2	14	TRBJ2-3	CASSMPGLDGTQYF	TGTGCCAGCAGTATGCCGGGACTAGATGGTACGCAGTATTTT
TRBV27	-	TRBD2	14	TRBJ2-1	CASSSGLAGVEQFF	TGTGCCAGCAGCAGCGGACTAGCGGGAGTTGAGCAGTTCTTC
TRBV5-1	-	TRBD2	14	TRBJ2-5	CASSSGLARETQYF	TGCGCCAGCAGCTCGGGACTAGCGAGAGAGACCCAGTACTTC
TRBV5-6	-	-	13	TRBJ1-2	CASSLGGGRGYTF	TGTGCCAGCAGCTTGGGCGGGGGGAGAGGCTACACCTTC
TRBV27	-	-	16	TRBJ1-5	CASRARVSGSNQPQHF	TGTGCCAGCAGGGCAAGGGTTAGCGGAAGCAATCAGCCCCAGCATTTT
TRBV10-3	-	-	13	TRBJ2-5	CANSGGDRETQYF	TGTGCCAACTCAGGGGGGGACAGGGAGACCCAGTACTTC
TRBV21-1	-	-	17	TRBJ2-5	CASSKGKSGAPKETQYF	TGTGCCAGCAGCAAAGGAAAGAGCGGGGCACCTAAAGAGACCCAGTACTTC
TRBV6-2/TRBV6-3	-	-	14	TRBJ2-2	CASSYAGFTGELFF	TGTGCCAGCAGTTACGCGGGGTTCACCGGGGAGCTGTTTTTT
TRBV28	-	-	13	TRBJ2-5	CASSSSVKETQYF	TGTGCCAGCAGTTCTAGTGTTAAAGAGACCCAGTACTTC
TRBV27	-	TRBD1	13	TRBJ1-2	CASSQDRVYGYTF	TGTGCCAGCAGTCAGGACAGGGTCTATGGCTACACCTTC
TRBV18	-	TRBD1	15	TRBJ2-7	CASSLGQGATHEQYF	TGTGCCAGCTCACTGGGACAGGGGGCGACCCACGAGCAGTACTTC
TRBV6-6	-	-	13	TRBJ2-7	CASSLQRVYEQYF	TGTGCCAGCAGTTTACAGAGGGTCTACGAGCAGTACTTC
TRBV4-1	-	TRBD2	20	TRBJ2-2	CASSQDLWLAGGARTGELFF	TGCGCCAGCAGCCAAGATCTCTGGCTAGCGGGAGGGGCTCGCACCGGGGAGCTGTTTTTT
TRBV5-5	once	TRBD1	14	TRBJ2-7	CASSVPGQFYEQYF	TGTGCCAGCAGCGTGCCGGGACAGTTCTACGAGCAGTACTTC
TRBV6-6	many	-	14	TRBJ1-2	CASSYSQGTYGYTF	TGTGCCAGCAGTTACTCACAGGGAACCTATGGCTACACCTTC
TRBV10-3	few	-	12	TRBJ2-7	CAISERDYEQYF	TGTGCCATCAGTGAGCGGGACTACGAGCAGTACTTC